Below are 14 T cell receptor beta chains sequenced from a single sample in a study of blood T cells in healthy people across ages. A second PCR of 7 to 11 cycles used a sample-barcoded 5' primer and a J-beta primer mix. TCRdb independently ran MiXCR on the 5' RACE reads; one entry per CDR3 protein. The data contain 600,000 or so distinct CDR3 sequences, roughly 20% of them singletons. The sequencing input was blood. The receptors were sampled from a man aged 65 to 79 in good health.

The chain couples TRBV7-6 to TRBJ2-1; 8 bases agree with TRBD2. The trim removed 8 bases at V and 2 bases at J, leaving 5 bases unmatched. The CDR3 contains 14 residues. CDR1 is SGHVS, CDR2 FNYEAQ, per germline. CDR3 sequence reads: CASQPGLAYNEQFF. In nucleotides, the CDR3 is TGTGCCAGCCAACCGGGACTAGCCTACAATGAGCAGTTCTTC. The full variable domain, rest sourced from reference TRBV7-6 and TRBJ2-1, is GAGVSQSPRYKVTKRGQDVALRCDPISGHVSLYWYRQALGQGPEFLTYFNYEAQQDKSGLPNDRFSAERPEGSISTLTIQRTEQRDSAMYRCASQPGLAYNEQFFGPGTRLTVL.

This clonotype was observed once. The gene calls are TRBV15 and TRBJ1-4; D may be TRBD1 (5 bases). CDR3 length: 14 residues. V was clipped by 4 bases and J by 1 base, with 7 bases between them. Germline CDR1 LNHNV, CDR2 YYDKDF (reference sequence). CDR3 protein: CATSIGGTNEKLFF. As DNA, the CDR3 is TGTGCCACCAGCATTGGGGGAACTAATGAAAAACTGTTTTTT.

The chain recombines TRBV6-5 with TRBJ2-7; D is undetermined. This CDR3 has 15 residues. Germline V gene data show CDR1 as MNHEY and CDR2 as SVGAGI. Trimming left V 0 bases short and J 2 bases short, with 11 bases between. The CDR3 spells CASSYSTVPTYEQYF. The DNA of the CDR3 is TGTGCCAGCAGTTACTCGACGGTTCCCACCTACGAGCAGTACTTC.

In nucleotides, the CDR3 is TGTGCCAGCTCACCACCGAACTTAGTTGGGCAGCCCCAGCATTTT. Its translation: CASSPPNLVGQPQHF. The chain links TRBV18 to TRBJ1-5; D is ambiguous. CDR1 KGHSH and CDR2 LQKENI come from the germline V gene. The CDR3 sequence is 15 residues long. V lost 0 bases to trimming and J lost 7 bases, with 13 bases between them.

J is TRBJ2-1 and V is TRBV7-2; D remains unclear. There are 15 residues in the CDR3. Germline CDR1 reads SGHTA; CDR2 reads FQGNSA. Between the trimmed V and J ends, which lost 8 bases and 0 bases, there was a span of 14 bases. The CDR3, as DNA: TGTGCCAGCGGCCGCGGAGTCAGCTCCTACAATGAGCAGTTCTTC. Its protein is CASGRGVSSYNEQFF.

This clonotype was seen only a few times. V gene TRBV11-2 combines with J gene TRBJ2-3, with TRBD2 identical over 7 bases. Looked up from germline, CDR1 is SGHAT and CDR2 is FQNNGV. After removal of 2 bases from V and 5 bases from J, the junction contained 7 bases not matched to a gene. The CDR3 runs 15 residues. CDR3 coding DNA: TGTGCCAGCAGCTTAATGGCGGGAGAGAGAGATACGCAGTATTTT. This sequence encodes CASSLMAGERDTQYF.

This clonotype was seen a handful of times. The genes are TRBV3-1 and TRBJ2-5, with 8 bases that match TRBD2. The CDR3 runs 14 residues. In germline, CDR1 is LGHDT, CDR2 YNNKEL (reference sequence). Losses at the gene ends were 3 bases for V and 5 bases for J; bases not matched to a gene: 5. CDR3 in amino acids: CASSHSAGDETQYF. The CDR3 DNA reads TGTGCCAGCAGCCACTCAGCGGGAGATGAGACCCAGTACTTC.

The table lists this clonotype with many counts. V is TRBV5-1 and J is TRBJ2-1, with 8 positions matching TRBD1. In germline, CDR1 is SGHRS, CDR2 YFSETQ. The CDR3 runs to 15 residues. V dropped 2 bases and J dropped 9; count of bases not matched to a gene: 10. The CDR3 DNA is TGCGCCAGCAGCTTATCCGGGACAGGACAGGGTGAGCAGTTCTTC. The encoded protein is CASSLSGTGQGEQFF. Looking up the rest from reference TRBV5-1 and TRBJ2-1 gives the full variable domain: KAGVTQTPRYLIKTRGQQVTLSCSPISGHRSVSWYQQTPGQGLQFLFEYFSETQRNKGNFPGRFSGRQFSNSRSEMNVSTLELGDSALYLCASSLSGTGQGEQFFGPGTRLTVL.

This clonotype was seen only once. J is TRBJ2-7 and V is TRBV14; TRBD2 matches 7 bases. The ends lost 5 bases at V and 3 bases at J; junction bases unmatched: 7. Germline V gene sequence: CDR1 SGHDN, CDR2 FVKESK. The CDR3 covers 14 residues. The CDR3 spells CASSESGAFYEQYF. The DNA of the CDR3 is TGTGCCAGCAGCGAAAGCGGGGCCTTCTACGAGCAGTACTTC.

This chain links TRBV5-1 with TRBJ2-5, with D tentatively TRBD2 (5 bases). The DNA end is more similar to TRBJ2-1, so the J call may be wrong. The V gene's germline CDR1 is SGHRS and CDR2 YFSETQ. The CDR3 contains 14 residues. CDR3 in amino acids: CASSFGSANNEQFF. The CDR3 coding sequence is TGCGCCAGCAGCTTTGGTAGCGCCAACAATGAGCAGTTCTTC.

This clonotype was seen a handful of times. J is TRBJ1-1 and V is TRBV2; D call uncertain. The CDR3 covers 13 residues. CDR1 and CDR2 (germline): SNHLY, FYNNEI. V lost 4 bases and J lost 1, with 7 bases in between. The CDR3 DNA is TGTGCCAGCAGTGCAGGCGCGAACACTGAAGCTTTCTTT. Translated: CASSAGANTEAFF.

This clonotype was counted only a few times. The genes are TRBV7-9 and TRBJ2-5; D unclear. The J call may be faulty, since TRBJ2-1 better matches the DNA end. CDR1 SEHNR and CDR2 FQNEAQ come from the germline V gene (reference sequence). The CDR3 contains 13 residues. The CDR3 DNA follows: TGTGCCAGCAGCCCGATTAACTACAATGAGCAGTTCTTC. Its translation: CASSPINYNEQFF.

This chain uses TRBV20-1 with TRBJ2-5; D is perhaps TRBD1 (6 bases). The CDR3 sequence is 17 residues long. CDR1 DFQATT and CDR2 SNEGSKA come from the germline V gene (reference sequence). Trimming cost V 2 bases and J 4 bases, with 23 bases left between them. CDR3 protein: CSARSPNRGIRGETQYF. The CDR3 region has the DNA TGCAGTGCTAGAAGTCCCAACCGGGGAATCAGGGGAGAGACCCAGTACTTC.

V and J are TRBV20-1 and TRBJ2-1, with 7 bases that match TRBD1. Losses at the gene ends were 6 bases for V and 1 base for J; bases not matched to a gene: 9. CDR1 is DFQATT, CDR2 SNEGSKA, per germline (reference sequence). The CDR3 consists of 15 residues. CDR3 region: CSAPRTGLSYNEQFF. The CDR3 DNA reads as TGCAGTGCGCCGAGGACAGGTCTTTCCTACAATGAGCAGTTCTTC.